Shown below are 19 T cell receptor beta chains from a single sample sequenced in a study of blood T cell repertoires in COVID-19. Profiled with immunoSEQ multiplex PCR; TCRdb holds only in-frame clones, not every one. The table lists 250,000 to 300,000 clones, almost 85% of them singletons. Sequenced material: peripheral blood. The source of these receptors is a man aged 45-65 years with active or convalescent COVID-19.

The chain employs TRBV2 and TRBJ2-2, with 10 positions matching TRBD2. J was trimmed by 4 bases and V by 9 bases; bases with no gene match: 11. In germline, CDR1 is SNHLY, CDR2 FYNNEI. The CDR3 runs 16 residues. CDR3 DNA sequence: TGTGCCAGTACAAGAGCGGGAGGGAAGGGCACCGGGGAGCTGTTTTTT. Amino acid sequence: CASTRAGGKGTGELFF.

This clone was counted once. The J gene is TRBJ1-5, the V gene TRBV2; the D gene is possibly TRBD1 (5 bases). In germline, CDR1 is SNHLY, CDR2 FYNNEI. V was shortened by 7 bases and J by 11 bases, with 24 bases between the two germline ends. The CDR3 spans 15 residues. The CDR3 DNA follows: TGTGCCAGCACTGCCGACAGAGGCCGTTCCGGGTCCCAGCATTTT. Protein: CASTADRGRSGSQHF.

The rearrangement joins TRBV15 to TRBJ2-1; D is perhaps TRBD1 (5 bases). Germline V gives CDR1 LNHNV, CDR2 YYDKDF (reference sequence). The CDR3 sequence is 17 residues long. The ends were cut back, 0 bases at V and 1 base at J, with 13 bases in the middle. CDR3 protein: CATSRDRPGWSYNEQFF. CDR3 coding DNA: TGTGCCACCAGCAGAGATCGTCCAGGGTGGTCCTACAATGAGCAGTTCTTC.

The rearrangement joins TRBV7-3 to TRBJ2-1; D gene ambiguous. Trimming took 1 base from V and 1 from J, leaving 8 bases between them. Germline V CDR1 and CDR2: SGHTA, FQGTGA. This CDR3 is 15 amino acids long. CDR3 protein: CASSLNAESYNEQFF. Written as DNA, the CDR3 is TGTGCCAGCAGCTTAAACGCGGAATCCTACAATGAGCAGTTCTTC.

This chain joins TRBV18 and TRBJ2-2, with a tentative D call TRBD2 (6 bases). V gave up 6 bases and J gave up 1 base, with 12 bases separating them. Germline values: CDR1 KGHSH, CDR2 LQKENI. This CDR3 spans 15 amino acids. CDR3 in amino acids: CASSRTTWNTGELFF. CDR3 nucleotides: TGTGCCAGCTCGCGGACTACATGGAACACCGGGGAGCTGTTTTTT.

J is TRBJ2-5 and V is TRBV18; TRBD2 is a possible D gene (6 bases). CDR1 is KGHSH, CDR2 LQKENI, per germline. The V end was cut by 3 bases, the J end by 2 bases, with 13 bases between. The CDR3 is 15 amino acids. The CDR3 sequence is CASSPLEGRQETQYF. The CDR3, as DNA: TGTGCCAGCTCACCCTTGGAGGGTCGTCAAGAGACCCAGTACTTC.

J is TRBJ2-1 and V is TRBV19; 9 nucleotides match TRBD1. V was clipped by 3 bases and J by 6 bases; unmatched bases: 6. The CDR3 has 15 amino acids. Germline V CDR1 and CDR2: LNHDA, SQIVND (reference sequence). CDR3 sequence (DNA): TGTGCCAGTAGTATTGACAGGGGGGAAACCAATGAGCAGTTCTTC. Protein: CASSIDRGETNEQFF. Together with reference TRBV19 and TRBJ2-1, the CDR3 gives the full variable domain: DGGITQSPKYLFRKEGQNVTLSCEQNLNHDAMYWYRQDPGQGLRLIYYSQIVNDFQKGDIAEGYSVSREKKESFPLTVTSAQKNPTAFYLCASSIDRGETNEQFFGPGTRLTVL.

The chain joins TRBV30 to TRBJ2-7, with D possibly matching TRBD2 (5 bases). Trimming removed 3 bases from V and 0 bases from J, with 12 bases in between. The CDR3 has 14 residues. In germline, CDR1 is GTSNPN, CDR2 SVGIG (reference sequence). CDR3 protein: CAWSEGTSSYEQYF. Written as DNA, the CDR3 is TGTGCCTGGAGCGAGGGTACGAGCTCCTACGAGCAGTACTTC.

The CDR3 bases are TGTGCCAGTAGTATAAACGGACAGGGGACCGGGGAGCTGTTTTTT. Translating it yields CASSINGQGTGELFF. The chain recombines TRBV19 with TRBJ2-2; 9 positions agree with TRBD1. The length of the CDR3 is 15 residues. The germline V gene encodes CDR1 LNHDA and CDR2 SQIVND (reference sequence). Trimming cost V 2 bases and J 5 bases; bases outside gene matches: 3.

CDR3 sequence (DNA): TGCGCCAGCAGCTTGGCTACGGGAGGGCCCTCCGACGGGGAGCTGTTTTTT. It yields the protein CASSLATGGPSDGELFF. This chain joins TRBV5-1 and TRBJ2-2; 8 bases agree with TRBD2. The junction had 11 bases not matched to a gene; V was cut back by 0 bases and J by 7 bases. The CDR3 sequence is 17 residues long. Germline loops: CDR1 SGHRS, CDR2 YFSETQ.

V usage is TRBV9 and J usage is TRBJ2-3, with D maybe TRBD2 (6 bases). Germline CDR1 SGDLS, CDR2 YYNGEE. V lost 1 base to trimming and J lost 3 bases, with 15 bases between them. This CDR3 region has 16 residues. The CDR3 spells CASSVIGGGLTDTQYF. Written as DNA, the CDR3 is TGTGCCAGCAGCGTAATCGGGGGAGGCCTGACAGATACGCAGTATTTT.

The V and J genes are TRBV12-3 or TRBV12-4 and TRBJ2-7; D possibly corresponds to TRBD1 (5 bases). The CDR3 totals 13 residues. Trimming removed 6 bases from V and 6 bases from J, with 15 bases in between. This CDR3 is CASSRRGPGEQYF. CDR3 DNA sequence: TGTGCCAGCAGCCGAAGGGGCCCCGGCGAGCAGTACTTC.

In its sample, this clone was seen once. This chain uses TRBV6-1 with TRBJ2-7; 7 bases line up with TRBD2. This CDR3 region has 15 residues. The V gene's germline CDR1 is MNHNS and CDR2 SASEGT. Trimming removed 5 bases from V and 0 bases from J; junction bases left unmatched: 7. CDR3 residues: CASSSHGGSSYEQYF. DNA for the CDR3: TGTGCCAGCAGTTCCCACGGGGGGAGCTCCTACGAGCAGTACTTC.

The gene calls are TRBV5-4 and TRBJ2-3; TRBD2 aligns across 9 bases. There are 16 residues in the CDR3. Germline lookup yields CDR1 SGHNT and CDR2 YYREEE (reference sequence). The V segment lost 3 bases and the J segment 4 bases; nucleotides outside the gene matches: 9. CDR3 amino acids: CASSWGGSGSADTQYF. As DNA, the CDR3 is TGTGCCAGCAGCTGGGGGGGTAGCGGGAGTGCAGATACGCAGTATTTT. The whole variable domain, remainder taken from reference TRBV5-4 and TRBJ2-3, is ETGVTQSPTHLIKTRGQQVTLRCSSQSGHNTVSWYQQALGQGPQFIFQYYREEENGRGNFPPRFSGLQFPNYSSELNVNALELDDSALYLCASSWGGSGSADTQYFGPGTRLTVL.

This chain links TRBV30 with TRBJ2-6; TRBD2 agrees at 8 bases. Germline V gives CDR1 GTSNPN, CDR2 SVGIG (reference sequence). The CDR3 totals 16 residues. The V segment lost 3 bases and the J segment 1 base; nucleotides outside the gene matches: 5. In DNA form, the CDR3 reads TGTGCCTGGAGCACAGGGACTAGTTCTGGGGCCAACGTCCTGACTTTC. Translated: CAWSTGTSSGANVLTF.

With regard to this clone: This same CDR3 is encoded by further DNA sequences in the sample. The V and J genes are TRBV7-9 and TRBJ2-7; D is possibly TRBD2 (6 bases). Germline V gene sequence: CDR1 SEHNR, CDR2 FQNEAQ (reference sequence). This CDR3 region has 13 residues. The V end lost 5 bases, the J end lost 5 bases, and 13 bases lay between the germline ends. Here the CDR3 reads CASSPGTADEQYF. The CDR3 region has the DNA TGTGCCAGCAGCCCAGGGACTGCGGACGAGCAGTACTTC.

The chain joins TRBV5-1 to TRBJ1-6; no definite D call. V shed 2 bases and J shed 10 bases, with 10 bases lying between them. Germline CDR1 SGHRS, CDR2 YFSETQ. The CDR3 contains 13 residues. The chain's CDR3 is CASSFEGNSPLHF. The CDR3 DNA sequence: TGCGCCAGCAGCTTTGAGGGTAACTCACCCCTCCACTTT.

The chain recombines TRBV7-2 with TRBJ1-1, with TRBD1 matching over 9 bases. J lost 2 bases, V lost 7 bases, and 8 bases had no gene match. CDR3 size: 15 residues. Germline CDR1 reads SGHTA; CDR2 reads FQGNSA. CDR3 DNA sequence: TGTGCCAGCATTCCGGGACAGGGTATCAACACTGAAGCTTTCTTT. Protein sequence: CASIPGQGINTEAFF.

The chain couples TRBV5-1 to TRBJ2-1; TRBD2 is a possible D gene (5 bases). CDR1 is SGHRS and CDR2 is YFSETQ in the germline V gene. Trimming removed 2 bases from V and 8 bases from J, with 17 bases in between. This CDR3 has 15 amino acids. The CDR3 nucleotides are TGCGCCAGCAGCTTCTCGGACTCACCTCCGGATGAGCAGTTCTTC. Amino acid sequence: CASSFSDSPPDEQFF. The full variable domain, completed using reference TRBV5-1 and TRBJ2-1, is KAGVTQTPRYLIKTRGQQVTLSCSPISGHRSVSWYQQTPGQGLQFLFEYFSETQRNKGNFPGRFSGRQFSNSRSEMNVSTLELGDSALYLCASSFSDSPPDEQFFGPGTRLTVL.